This is a list of T cell receptor beta chains from one sample in a study of shared clonotypes between healthy human individuals. This table comes from immunoSEQ multiplex PCR, and its TCRdb copy is limited to in-frame clones, with some not included. The sample carries about 490,000 clones, around 80% recorded once. Sequenced sample: PBMCs. Every receptor here comes from a woman aged 40 to 50 in good health. Some clones in this sample may be carry-over from other donors' samples. CDR3s include the opening cysteine and the closing phenylalanine or tryptophan. Fields, in order: CDR3 DNA, CDR3 protein, J gene, V gene, D gene, clone size. The D gene is left open where the match is weak. Size is omitted from some rows. Given values are once, few, many or a class for expanded clones.

CDR3 DNA: TGTGCCAGCAGCGTATCTCCATCAACTAATGAAAAACTGTTTTTT; CDR3 protein: CASSVSPSTNEKLFF; J gene: TRBJ1-4; V gene: TRBV9; D gene: NA; clone size: NA
CDR3 DNA: TGTGCCAGCAGTTTAGGGCCGGGAGGGGTGAATGAGCAGTTCTTC; CDR3 protein: CASSLGPGGVNEQFF; J gene: TRBJ2-1; V gene: TRBV28; D gene: TRBD2; clone size: NA
CDR3 DNA: TGTGCCAGTAGTATTCGTCAGGGTAGTCAGCCCCAGCATTTT; CDR3 protein: CASSIRQGSQPQHF; J gene: TRBJ1-5; V gene: TRBV19; D gene: NA; clone size: NA
CDR3 DNA: TGTGCCAGTAGGGGCAGAACAGGGGGCGTTTACGAGCAGTACTTC; CDR3 protein: CASRGRTGGVYEQYF; J gene: TRBJ2-7; V gene: TRBV19; D gene: TRBD1; clone size: NA
CDR3 DNA: TGTGCCAGCAGCGTGGGATACAATGAGCAGTTCTTC; CDR3 protein: CASSVGYNEQFF; J gene: TRBJ2-1; V gene: TRBV9; D gene: NA; clone size: NA
CDR3 DNA: TGTGCCAGCAGCCGGGACCGAGGTCAGCCCCAGCATTTT; CDR3 protein: CASSRDRGQPQHF; J gene: TRBJ1-5; V gene: TRBV11-2; D gene: NA; clone size: NA
CDR3 DNA: TGTGCCAGCGGTGACAGGGCGAACACTGAAGCTTTCTTT; CDR3 protein: CASGDRANTEAFF; J gene: TRBJ1-1; V gene: TRBV2; D gene: TRBD1; clone size: few
CDR3 DNA: TGTGCCAGTAATAACCCGAGGGGGGCCTACACTGAAGCTTTCTTT; CDR3 protein: CASNNPRGAYTEAFF; J gene: TRBJ1-1; V gene: TRBV19; D gene: NA; clone size: NA
CDR3 DNA: TGTGCCAGCAGTGAACCAGGGAATTCCTACGAGCAGTACTTC; CDR3 protein: CASSEPGNSYEQYF; J gene: TRBJ2-7; V gene: TRBV6-1; D gene: NA; clone size: NA
CDR3 DNA: TGCGCCAGCAGCCCGAGGACTAGCGGGAACACCGGGGAGCTGTTTTTT; CDR3 protein: CASSPRTSGNTGELFF; J gene: TRBJ2-2; V gene: TRBV4-1; D gene: TRBD2; clone size: once
CDR3 DNA: TGTGCCAGCAGCGGGGGACTAGCGGGAGGGAAGGGCAATGAGCAGTTCTTC; CDR3 protein: CASSGGLAGGKGNEQFF; J gene: TRBJ2-1; V gene: TRBV9; D gene: TRBD2; clone size: NA
CDR3 DNA: TGTGCCAGCAGCCCCGGGACTAGCGGGACTTACAATGAGCAGTTCTTC; CDR3 protein: CASSPGTSGTYNEQFF; J gene: TRBJ2-1; V gene: TRBV11-3; D gene: TRBD2; clone size: NA
CDR3 DNA: TGTGCCAGTAGTCCCCAAGGGACTAGTTCGGATGAGCAGTTCTTC; CDR3 protein: CASSPQGTSSDEQFF; J gene: TRBJ2-1; V gene: TRBV19; D gene: TRBD2; clone size: few
CDR3 DNA: TGTGCCACAACCGTAACGATAGAAGCTTTCTTT; CDR3 protein: CATTVTIEAFF; J gene: TRBJ1-1; V gene: TRBV2; D gene: NA; clone size: once
CDR3 DNA: TGTGCCAGCAGTGAGAGGGGGCGATATGAAAAACTGTTTTTT; CDR3 protein: CASSERGRYEKLFF; J gene: TRBJ1-4; V gene: TRBV2; D gene: TRBD1; clone size: few
CDR3 DNA: TGTGCCAGCAGTTTAGGGGGGCAACCACGGAACGAGCAGTACTTC; CDR3 protein: CASSLGGQPRNEQYF; J gene: TRBJ2-7; V gene: TRBV27; D gene: NA; clone size: NA
CDR3 DNA: TGTGCCAGCAGCCGACTAGCGGGAGAGACAGATACGCAGTATTTT; CDR3 protein: CASSRLAGETDTQYF; J gene: TRBJ2-3; V gene: TRBV7-8; D gene: TRBD2; clone size: NA
CDR3 DNA: TGTGCCAGCAGCTTACAGGGTGGCTATGGCTACACCTTC; CDR3 protein: CASSLQGGYGYTF; J gene: TRBJ1-2; V gene: TRBV5-4; D gene: NA; clone size: NA
CDR3 DNA: TGTGCCAGCACGCGGCTTTACACCGGGGAGCTGTTTTTT; CDR3 protein: CASTRLYTGELFF; J gene: TRBJ2-2; V gene: TRBV2; D gene: NA; clone size: NA
CDR3 DNA: TGTGCCATCAGTGTGTTACAGGGTACTTACGAGCAGTACTTC; CDR3 protein: CAISVLQGTYEQYF; J gene: TRBJ2-7; V gene: TRBV10-3; D gene: NA; clone size: NA
CDR3 DNA: TGTGCCAGCCCACGGGGAGATGGCTACACCTTC; CDR3 protein: CASPRGDGYTF; J gene: TRBJ1-2; V gene: TRBV2; D gene: NA; clone size: NA
CDR3 DNA: TGTGCCAGCAGCTTTTTCTCGCGGGAGGGCCCCAACACCGGGGAGCTGTTTTTT; CDR3 protein: CASSFFSREGPNTGELFF; J gene: TRBJ2-2; V gene: TRBV12-1; D gene: NA; clone size: NA
CDR3 DNA: TGCGCCAGCAGCCCTGGATTCTCCTACGAGCAGTACTTC; CDR3 protein: CASSPGFSYEQYF; J gene: TRBJ2-7; V gene: TRBV10-1; D gene: NA; clone size: many
CDR3 DNA: TGTGCCAGTAGTTTCCTACAGGGGAGATACAATGAGCAGTTCTTC; CDR3 protein: CASSFLQGRYNEQFF; J gene: TRBJ2-1; V gene: TRBV19; D gene: TRBD1; clone size: NA
CDR3 DNA: TGTGCCAGTAGTAGTGGGCAGGGGCAGCTCAATCAGCCCCAGCATTTT; CDR3 protein: CASSSGQGQLNQPQHF; J gene: TRBJ1-5; V gene: TRBV19; D gene: NA; clone size: NA
CDR3 DNA: TGTGCCTGGAGCTCTGGAAAGCAACTCTTCCTACGAGGGCAGTACTTC; CDR3 protein: CAWSSGKQLFLRGQYF; J gene: TRBJ2-7; V gene: TRBV30; D gene: NA; clone size: NA
CDR3 DNA: TGTGCCAGCAGCCAAGAAGGCCCTTTGCGGGAGGGGAATGAGCAGTTCTTC; CDR3 protein: CASSQEGPLREGNEQFF; J gene: TRBJ2-1; V gene: TRBV4-2; D gene: TRBD2; clone size: NA